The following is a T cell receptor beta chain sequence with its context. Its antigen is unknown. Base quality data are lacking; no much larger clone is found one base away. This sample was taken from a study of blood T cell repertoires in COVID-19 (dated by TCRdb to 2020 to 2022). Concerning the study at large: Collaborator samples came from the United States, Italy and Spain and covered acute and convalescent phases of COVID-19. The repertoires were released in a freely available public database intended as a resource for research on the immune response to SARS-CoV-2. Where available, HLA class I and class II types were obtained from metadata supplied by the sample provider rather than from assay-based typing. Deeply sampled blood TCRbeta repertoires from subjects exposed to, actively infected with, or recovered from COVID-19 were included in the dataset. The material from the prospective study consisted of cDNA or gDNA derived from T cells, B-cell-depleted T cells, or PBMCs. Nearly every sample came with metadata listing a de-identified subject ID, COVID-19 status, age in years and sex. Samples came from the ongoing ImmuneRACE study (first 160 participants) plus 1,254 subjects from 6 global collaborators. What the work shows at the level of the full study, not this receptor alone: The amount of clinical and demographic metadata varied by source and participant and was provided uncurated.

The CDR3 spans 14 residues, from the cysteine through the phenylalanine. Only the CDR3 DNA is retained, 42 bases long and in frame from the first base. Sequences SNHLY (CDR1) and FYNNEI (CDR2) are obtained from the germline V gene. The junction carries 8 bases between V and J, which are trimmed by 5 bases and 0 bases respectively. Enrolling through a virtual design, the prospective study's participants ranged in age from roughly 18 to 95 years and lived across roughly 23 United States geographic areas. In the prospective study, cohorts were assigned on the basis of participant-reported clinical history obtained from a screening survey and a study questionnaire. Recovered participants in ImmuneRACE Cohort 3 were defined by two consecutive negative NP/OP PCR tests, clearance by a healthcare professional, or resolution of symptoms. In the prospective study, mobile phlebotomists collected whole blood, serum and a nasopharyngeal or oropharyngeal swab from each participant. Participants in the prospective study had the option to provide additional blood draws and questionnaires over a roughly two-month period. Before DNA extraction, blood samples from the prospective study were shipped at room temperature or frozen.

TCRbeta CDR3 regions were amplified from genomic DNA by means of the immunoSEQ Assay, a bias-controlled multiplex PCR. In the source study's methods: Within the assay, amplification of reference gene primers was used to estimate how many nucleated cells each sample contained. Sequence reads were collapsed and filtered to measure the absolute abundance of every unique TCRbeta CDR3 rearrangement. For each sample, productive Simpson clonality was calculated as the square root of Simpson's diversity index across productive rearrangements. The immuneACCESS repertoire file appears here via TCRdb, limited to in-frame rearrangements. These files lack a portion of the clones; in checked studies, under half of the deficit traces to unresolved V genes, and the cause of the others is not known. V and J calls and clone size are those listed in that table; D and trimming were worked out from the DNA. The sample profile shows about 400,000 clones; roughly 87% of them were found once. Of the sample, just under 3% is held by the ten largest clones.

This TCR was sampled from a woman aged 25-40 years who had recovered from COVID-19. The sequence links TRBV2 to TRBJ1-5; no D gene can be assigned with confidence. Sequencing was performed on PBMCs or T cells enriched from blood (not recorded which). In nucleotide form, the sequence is TGTGCCAGCAGTTGGAGGTTTAGCAATCAGCCCCAGCATTTT. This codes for CASSWRFSNQPQHF. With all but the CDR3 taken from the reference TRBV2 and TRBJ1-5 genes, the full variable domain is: EPEVTQTPSHQVTQMGQEVILRCVPISNHLYFYWYRQILGQKVEFLVSFYNNEISEKSEIFDDQFSVERPDGSNFTLKIRSTKLEDSAMYFCASSWRFSNQPQHFGDGTRLSIL.